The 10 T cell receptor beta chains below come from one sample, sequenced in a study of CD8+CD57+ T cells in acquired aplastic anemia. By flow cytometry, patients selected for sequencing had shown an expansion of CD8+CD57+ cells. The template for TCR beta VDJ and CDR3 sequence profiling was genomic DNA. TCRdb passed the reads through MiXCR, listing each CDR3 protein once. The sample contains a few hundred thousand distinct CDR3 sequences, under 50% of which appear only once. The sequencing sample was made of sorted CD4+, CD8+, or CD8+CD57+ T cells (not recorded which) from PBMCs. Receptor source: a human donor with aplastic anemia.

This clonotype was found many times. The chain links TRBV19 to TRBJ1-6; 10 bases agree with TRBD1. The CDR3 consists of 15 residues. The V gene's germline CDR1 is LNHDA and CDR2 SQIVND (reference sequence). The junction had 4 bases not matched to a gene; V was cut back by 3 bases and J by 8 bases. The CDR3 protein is CASSIQDRGYSPLHF. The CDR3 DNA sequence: TGTGCCAGTAGTATCCAGGACAGGGGGTATTCACCCCTCCACTTT. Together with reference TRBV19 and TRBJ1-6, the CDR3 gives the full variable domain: DGGITQSPKYLFRKEGQNVTLSCEQNLNHDAMYWYRQDPGQGLRLIYYSQIVNDFQKGDIAEGYSVSREKKESFPLTVTSAQKNPTAFYLCASSIQDRGYSPLHFGNGTRLTVT.

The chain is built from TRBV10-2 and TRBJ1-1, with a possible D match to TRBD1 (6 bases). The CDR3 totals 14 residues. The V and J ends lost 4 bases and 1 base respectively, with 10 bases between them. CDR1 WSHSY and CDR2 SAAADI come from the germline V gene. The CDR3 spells CASSGGTQNTEAFF. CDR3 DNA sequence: TGCGCCAGCAGTGGGGGGACACAGAACACTGAAGCTTTCTTT.

The CDR3 loop is CSARTGDYGYTF. CDR3 DNA sequence: TGCAGCGCAAGGACAGGGGACTATGGCTACACCTTC. V and J are TRBV29-1 and TRBJ1-2; 9 bases map to TRBD1. The germline gives CDR1 SQVTM, CDR2 ANQGSEA. Losses at the gene ends were 7 bases for V and 3 bases for J; bases not matched to a gene: 3. This CDR3 is built from 12 residues. The full variable domain, completed using reference TRBV29-1 and TRBJ1-2, is SAVISQKPSRDICQRGTSLTIQCQVDSQVTMMFWYRQQPGQSLTLIATANQGSEATYESGFVIDKFPISRPNLTFSTLTVSNMSPEDSSIYLCSARTGDYGYTFGSGTRLTVV.

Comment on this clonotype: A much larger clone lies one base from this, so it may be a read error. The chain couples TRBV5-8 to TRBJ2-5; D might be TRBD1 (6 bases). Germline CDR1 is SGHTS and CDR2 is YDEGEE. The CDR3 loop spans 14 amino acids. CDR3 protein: CANSQLVRGETQYF. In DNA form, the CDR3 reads TGCGCCAACAGCCAACTGGTCAGGGGTGAGACCCAGTACTTC. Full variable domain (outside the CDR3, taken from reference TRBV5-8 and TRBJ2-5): EAGVTQSPTHLIKTRGQQATLRCSPISGHTSVYWYQQALGLGLQFLLWYDEGEERNRGNFPPRFSGRQFPNYSSELNVNALELEDSALYLCANSQLVRGETQYFGPGTRLLVL.

The CDR3 sequence: CASSYSEGDEQFF. Written as DNA, the CDR3 is TGTGCCAGCAGTTACTCTGAAGGGGATGAGCAGTTCTTC. The chain combines TRBV6-2 or TRBV6-3 with TRBJ2-1; possibly TRBD1 for D (5 bases). The ends were cut back, 0 bases at V and 8 bases at J, with 8 bases in the middle. The CDR3 covers 13 residues. The germline V gene has CDR1 MNHEY and CDR2 SVGEGT.

The CDR3 loop is CASSPGGYSEKLFF. The DNA for the CDR3 is TGTGCCAGCAGCCCTGGGGGCTACAGCGAAAAACTGTTTTTT. The V and J genes are TRBV7-2 and TRBJ1-4, with D perhaps matching TRBD1 (6 bases). V lost 5 bases to trimming and J lost 8 bases, with 15 bases between them. Germline V gene sequence: CDR1 SGHTA, CDR2 FQGNSA. This CDR3 has 14 amino acids. Complete variable domain (other parts from reference TRBV7-2 and TRBJ1-4): GAGVSQSPSNKVTEKGKDVELRCDPISGHTALYWYRQSLGQGLEFLIYFQGNSAPDKSGLPSDRFSAERTGGSVSTLTIQRTQQEDSAVYLCASSPGGYSEKLFFGSGTQLSVL.

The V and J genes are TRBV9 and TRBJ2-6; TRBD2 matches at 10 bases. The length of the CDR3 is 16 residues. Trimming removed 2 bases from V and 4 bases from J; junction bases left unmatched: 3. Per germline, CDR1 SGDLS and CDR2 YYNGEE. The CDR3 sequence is CASSVSGGPGANVLTF. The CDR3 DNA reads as TGTGCCAGCAGCGTTAGCGGGGGGCCAGGGGCCAACGTCCTGACTTTC.

The CDR3 protein is CASSIRTSGGRGGDQYF. CDR3 coding DNA: TGTGCCAGCAGCATAAGGACTAGCGGGGGAAGAGGCGGGGACCAGTACTTC. This chain joins TRBV11-3 and TRBJ2-5; 13 bases are shared with TRBD2. Germline trimming cut 5 bases from V and 10 bases from J; bases unmatched to any gene: 16. This CDR3 spans 17 amino acids. Germline V CDR1 and CDR2: SGHNT, YENEEA.

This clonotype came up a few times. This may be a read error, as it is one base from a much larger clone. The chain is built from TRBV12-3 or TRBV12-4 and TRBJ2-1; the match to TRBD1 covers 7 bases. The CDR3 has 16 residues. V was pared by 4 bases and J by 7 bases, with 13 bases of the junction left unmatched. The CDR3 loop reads CASSSPRGTARNEQFF. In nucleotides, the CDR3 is TGTGCCAGCAGTTCTCCTAGGGGGACAGCTAGAAATGAGCAGTTCTTC.

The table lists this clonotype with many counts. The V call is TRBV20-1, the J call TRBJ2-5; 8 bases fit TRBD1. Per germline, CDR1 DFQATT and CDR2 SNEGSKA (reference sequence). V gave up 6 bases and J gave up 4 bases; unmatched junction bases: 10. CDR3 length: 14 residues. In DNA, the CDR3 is TGCAGTGCCTTACCTCAGGGGGCGCGAGAGACCCAGTACTTC. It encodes CSALPQGARETQYF.